The T cell receptor beta chain under discussion was sequenced for a study of identifying expanded T cells in peripheral blood. Looked up from germline, CDR1 is MNHEY and CDR2 is SVGAGI. The V gene lost 4 bases and the J gene lost 4 bases, with 13 bases spanning the gap. The CDR3 runs to 14 residues. Findings and limits, study-wide: Technical replicates showed about 1.1 changed clones; two weeks roughly 15; four weeks 19.

In regard to this clone: Its target is not known.

No infections or other immune events were documented during collection. Repertoires were generated with immunoSEQ multiplex PCR, while TCRdb's copy carries only in-frame clones and drops some. The table records approximately 100,000 clones, about 88% of them present only once. The sample comprised blood. The sequence came from a person aged 18 to 75 in good health. The V gene is TRBV6-5, the J gene TRBJ1-2, with D perhaps TRBD1 (6 bases). CDR3 residues: CASSFDRSPYGYTF. CDR3 nucleotide sequence: TGTGCCAGCAGTTTCGACAGGTCCCCCTATGGCTACACCTTC.